Shown below are 10 T cell receptor beta chains from a single sample sequenced in a study of T cells in Graves' hyperthyroidism and ophthalmopathy. TCR beta CDR3 region amplification was performed from RNA transcripts. HTBI primers were used for first-round RT-PCR of the TCR CDR3. A single record per CDR3 protein comes from TCRdb applying MiXCR to the multiplex PCR reads. The sample has approximately 620,000 distinct CDR3 sequences, approximately 14% seen once. Material: blood. All receptors derive from a young woman with Graves' hyperthyroidism that later progressed to Graves' ophthalmopathy.

V and J are TRBV30 and TRBJ1-2; D call uncertain. Trimming stripped 0 bases from V and 7 bases from J, with 9 bases between. The germline gives CDR1 GTSNPN, CDR2 SVGIG (reference sequence). The CDR3 runs 12 residues. The CDR3 reads CAWSVRLGGYTF. The CDR3 nucleotides read TGTGCCTGGAGTGTACGGTTAGGTGGCTACACCTTC.

This clonotype was seen ten or more times. The J gene is TRBJ2-5, the V gene TRBV7-2; 9 bases are shared with TRBD2. V was pared by 5 bases and J by 4 bases, with 11 bases of the junction left unmatched. From germline, CDR1 is SGHTA and CDR2 FQGNSA. This CDR3 spans 16 amino acids. CDR3 protein: CASSPGVAGAGETQYF. The CDR3 DNA is TGTGCCAGCAGCCCCGGGGTAGCGGGAGCGGGAGAGACCCAGTACTTC.

The chain recombines TRBV5-1 with TRBJ2-2, with 7 bases matching TRBD2. The trim removed 4 bases at V and 5 bases at J, leaving 5 bases unmatched. CDR1 and CDR2 (germline): SGHRS, YFSETQ. This CDR3 comprises 14 residues. CDR3 in DNA: TGCGCCAGCAGCACCCTTAGCGGGACCGGGGAGCTGTTTTTT. This codes for CASSTLSGTGELFF.

This clonotype was detected a few times. The chain is built from TRBV9 and TRBJ2-7, with 7 positions matching TRBD2. J lost 4 bases, V lost 7 bases, and 8 bases had no gene match. This CDR3 contains 13 residues. Germline CDR1 SGDLS, CDR2 YYNGEE. The DNA of the CDR3 is TGTGCCAGCGCGAGAGGGGAGGGTTACGAGCAGTACTTC. It translates to CASARGEGYEQYF.

V and J are TRBV30 and TRBJ2-7; D uncertain. The CDR3 runs to 12 residues. The germline CDR1 and CDR2 sequences are GTSNPN and SVGIG (reference sequence). V lost 0 bases and J lost 7, with 10 bases in between. The DNA of the CDR3 is TGTGCCTGGAGTGTAGCTGGTTGGGAGCAGTACTTC. Amino acids: CAWSVAGWEQYF.

There are many counts of this clonotype. The chain combines TRBV9 with TRBJ2-1; 8 nucleotides agree with TRBD2. The CDR3 totals 16 residues. Per germline, CDR1 SGDLS and CDR2 YYNGEE. Germline trimming cut 0 bases from V and 0 bases from J; bases unmatched to any gene: 2. The chain's CDR3 is CASSVAGGSSYNEQFF. The CDR3 DNA follows: TGTGCCAGCAGCGTAGCGGGAGGGAGCTCCTACAATGAGCAGTTCTTC.

This clonotype came up many times. The chain recombines TRBV2 with TRBJ2-1, with D hard to call. Germline CDR1 SNHLY, CDR2 FYNNEI. The CDR3 loop spans 12 amino acids. Between the trimmed V and J ends, which lost 6 bases and 7 bases, there was a span of 10 bases. The DNA of the CDR3 is TGTGCCAGCAGCCTCCTCCAGAATGAGCAGTTCTTC. It encodes CASSLLQNEQFF.

This clonotype was seen many times. This chain links TRBV12-3 or TRBV12-4 with TRBJ2-2; unclear D gene. The CDR3 is 14 amino acids. Trimming removed 6 bases from V and 4 bases from J, with 12 bases in between. CDR3 loop: CASRELSGTGELFF. The CDR3 region has the DNA TGTGCCAGCAGGGAACTCTCGGGCACCGGGGAGCTGTTTTTT.

The rearrangement links TRBV28 to TRBJ1-6, with D unclear. V lost 11 bases to trimming and J lost 9 bases, with 23 bases between them. This CDR3 is built from 15 residues. Germline V CDR1 and CDR2: MDHEN, SYDVKM. This chain's CDR3 is CAAPPPPTGGSPLHF. The CDR3 nucleotides read TGTGCCGCCCCCCCCCCCCCGACCGGAGGTTCACCCCTCCACTTT.

CDR3 residues: CASTLAGTSGRIWNEQFF. In nucleotides, the CDR3 is TGTGCCAGCACACTAGCCGGGACTAGCGGGAGGATTTGGAATGAGCAGTTCTTC. The chain combines TRBV28 with TRBJ2-1; TRBD2 matches 15 bases. CDR1 is MDHEN, CDR2 SYDVKM, per germline. After removal of 7 bases from V and 7 bases from J, the junction contained 14 bases not matched to a gene. The CDR3 length is 18 residues.